This entry describes one TCR beta chain. This entry comes from a study of blood T cell repertoires in COVID-19. Across the whole study: Acute and convalescent COVID-19 specimens originated in the United States, Italy and Spain. Sources were T cells, B-cell-depleted T cells, or PBMCs; the material itself was cDNA or gDNA.

CDR3 length: 12 residues. Trimming shortened V by 0 bases and J by 16 bases, and 13 bases separated the two germline ends. Germline assignment: CDR1 LNHNV and CDR2 YYDKDF (reference sequence). Original data processing: Amplification with reference gene primers provided the estimates of nucleated cell counts. The method was immunoSEQ multiplex PCR; TCRdb's version includes in-frame clones alone and lacks a portion of them. V, J and clone size are those of that table, while D and trimming were read from the DNA. The sample holds about 150,000 clones, 75% to 80% seen once. The specimen sequenced was peripheral blood. The TCR sequence derives from a man at least 80 years old with acute or convalescent COVID-19. This sequence joins TRBV15 and TRBJ2-1; D might be TRBD2 (6 bases). CDR3: CATSRDLGLYFF. Here the CDR3 DNA reads TGTGCCACCAGCAGAGATCTGGGACTCTATTTCTTC.